These 32 T cell receptor beta chains came from one sample sequenced in a study of T-cell reconstitution after alpha-beta-depleted transplantation in children. Unique molecular identifiers tagged the TCRbeta library. TCRdb reprocessed the PCR reads via MiXCR and lists one record per CDR3 protein. Among 800,000 to 1,000,000 distinct CDR3 sequences, less than 30% were seen once, and the ten largest hold more than 25%. The sample was PBMCs, mostly from graft donor cells, taken 360 days after TCRalphabeta/CD19-depleted stem cell transplant. These receptors were taken from a boy younger than two who had a stem cell transplant for SCID, so the T cells may come from the graft donor.

The sample holds a few counts of this clonotype. CDR3 in amino acids: CASSLLAVGDTQYF. The CDR3 nucleotides are TGTGCCAGCAGCTTACTGGCGGTGGGGGATACGCAGTATTTT. The chain joins TRBV7-9 to TRBJ2-3; D gene uncertain. The V and J ends lost 2 bases and 6 bases respectively, with 12 bases between them. From germline, CDR1 is SEHNR and CDR2 FQNEAQ (reference sequence). This CDR3 has 14 residues.

This clonotype has more than one count but fewer than ten. V is TRBV12-3 or TRBV12-4 and J is TRBJ2-7; 8 bases are shared with TRBD2. This CDR3 is built from 13 residues. With 3 bases clipped from V and 7 bases from J, the junction kept 5 bases outside the gene matches. Here the CDR3 reads CASSFGGAGEQYF. DNA of the CDR3: TGTGCCAGCAGTTTCGGGGGGGCGGGGGAGCAGTACTTC.

This clonotype was found a few times. The gene calls are TRBV12-3 or TRBV12-4 and TRBJ2-2; D is unclear. The CDR3 covers 13 residues. With 3 bases removed from V and 7 bases from J, the gap between germline ends came to 9 bases. CDR3 DNA sequence: TGTGCCAGCAGTTTCGGGCTGCTCGGGGAGCTGTTTTTT. Translating gives CASSFGLLGELFF.

The chain combines TRBV5-5 with TRBJ2-7; 7 bases fit TRBD1. V was clipped by 0 bases and J by 5 bases; unmatched bases: 8. Per the germline V gene, CDR1 is SGHKS and CDR2 is YYEKEE (reference sequence). The CDR3 consists of 15 residues. CDR3 protein: CASSLGDRDLNEQYF. CDR3 sequence (DNA): TGTGCCAGCAGCTTGGGTGACAGGGATTTGAACGAGCAGTACTTC.

There are a few counts of this clonotype. The chain has TRBV9 and TRBJ1-3; TRBD1 matches 9 bases. V lost 4 bases and J lost 0; bases outside the gene matches: 8. The germline V gene has CDR1 SGDLS and CDR2 YYNGEE. The CDR3 contains 17 residues. CDR3 loop: CASSTTGQGFSGNTIYF. The DNA of the CDR3 is TGTGCCAGCAGCACCACGGGACAGGGATTCTCTGGAAACACCATATATTTT.

In this sample, this clonotype turned up many times. This chain uses TRBV24-1 with TRBJ2-4; 8 bases map to TRBD1. Germline CDR1 is KGHDR and CDR2 is SFDVKD. This CDR3 spans 16 amino acids. V lost 4 bases, J lost 0 bases, and 4 bases stayed unmatched. The CDR3 loop is CATSDLRGLAKNIQYF. CDR3 coding DNA: TGTGCCACCAGTGACCTCAGGGGGCTAGCCAAAAACATTCAGTACTTC.

The CDR3 DNA follows: TGCGCCAGCAGTTCCAAACAGGGCTTTGCCTACAATGAGCAGTTCTTC. Its protein product is CASSSKQGFAYNEQFF. J is TRBJ2-1 and V is TRBV23-1; a possible D gene is TRBD1 (6 bases). TRBV23-1 is flagged as an ORF with uncertain function. V was cut by 5 bases and J by 2 bases, with 16 bases left in between. The CDR3 is made up of 16 amino acids.

The chain uses TRBV4-1 and TRBJ2-5; D gene ambiguous. Trimming cost V 2 bases and J 5 bases, with 12 bases left between them. The germline CDR1 and CDR2 sequences are MGHRA and YSYEKL. The CDR3 has 14 residues. CDR3 residues: CASSQTIGVETQYF. The CDR3 bases are TGCGCCAGCAGCCAAACTATTGGTGTGGAGACCCAGTACTTC.

This clonotype was observed at least ten times. The chain joins TRBV12-3 or TRBV12-4 to TRBJ2-2; D is possibly TRBD2 (6 bases). The V end lost 2 bases, the J end lost 7 bases, and 8 bases lay between the germline ends. The CDR3 runs to 13 residues. The CDR3: CASSLPGVGELFF. CDR3 DNA sequence: TGTGCCAGCAGTTTACCGGGGGTCGGGGAGCTGTTTTTT.

The chain's CDR3 is CASSLWSGGVKDTQYF. In nucleotides, the CDR3 is TGTGCCAGCAGCCTCTGGAGCGGGGGGGTGAAAGATACGCAGTATTTT. The chain has TRBV13 and TRBJ2-3; 10 bases fit TRBD2. There are 16 residues in the CDR3. After removal of 5 bases from V and 5 bases from J, the junction contained 10 bases not matched to a gene. Germline V gene lookup returns CDR1 PRHDT and CDR2 FYEKMQ (reference sequence).

This clonotype appeared a few times. The rearrangement uses TRBV2 and TRBJ1-1; D might be TRBD1 (5 bases). This CDR3 contains 14 residues. The V and J ends lost 5 bases and 0 bases respectively, with 10 bases between them. Germline V gene lookup returns CDR1 SNHLY and CDR2 FYNNEI. The CDR3 loop reads CASSYRTMNTEAFF. CDR3 DNA: TGTGCCAGCAGTTACAGGACCATGAACACTGAAGCTTTCTTT.

This clonotype was seen at least ten times. J is TRBJ1-1 and V is TRBV10-3, with D unclear. CDR1 is ENHRY and CDR2 is SYGVKD in the germline V gene. This CDR3 comprises 14 residues. Trimming cost V 8 bases and J 1 base, with 14 bases left between them. The CDR3 region has the DNA TGTGCCATCTCCACTGGCAGAGAGAACACTGAAGCTTTCTTT. The encoded protein is CAISTGRENTEAFF.

The V gene is TRBV29-1, the J gene TRBJ2-1, with TRBD1 as a possible D gene (5 bases). In germline, CDR1 is SQVTM, CDR2 ANQGSEA. The CDR3 consists of 12 residues. Deletions cut 6 bases from V and 5 bases from J, with 11 bases between. The CDR3 nucleotides read TGCAGCGTGGCAGGGTCCCACAATGAGCAGTTCTTC. Translation: CSVAGSHNEQFF.

The V gene is TRBV3-1, the J gene TRBJ1-1, with D perhaps TRBD1 (5 bases). The CDR3 contains 14 residues. Germline V lookup: CDR1 LGHDT, CDR2 YNNKEL (reference sequence). The V end was cut by 5 bases, the J end by 5 bases, with 15 bases between. The CDR3 reads CASSESRVGTEAFF. CDR3 nucleotides: TGTGCCAGCAGCGAAAGCAGGGTTGGGACTGAAGCTTTCTTT.

This clonotype was recorded a few times. The CDR3 sequence is CASRKNRVTYEQYF. CDR3 nucleotide sequence: TGTGCCAGCAGAAAGAACAGGGTGACCTACGAGCAGTACTTC. The rearrangement links TRBV11-2 to TRBJ2-7; perhaps TRBD1 as D (6 bases). The V and J ends lost 6 bases and 2 bases respectively, with 14 bases between them. The CDR3 contains 14 residues. The germline gives CDR1 SGHAT, CDR2 FQNNGV.

This clonotype was observed at least ten times. V gene TRBV12-3 or TRBV12-4 combines with J gene TRBJ2-1; a possible D gene is TRBD1 (6 bases). The CDR3 sequence is 13 residues long. V was clipped by 6 bases and J by 8 bases, with 14 bases between them. The CDR3 DNA sequence: TGTGCCAGCAGAGAACAGGGTTTTGATGAGCAGTTCTTC. Its protein is CASREQGFDEQFF.

The chain uses TRBV15 and TRBJ2-1; 7 bases align to TRBD2. V lost 0 bases and J lost 9; bases outside the gene matches: 11. The CDR3 consists of 16 residues. CDR1 is LNHNV and CDR2 is YYDKDF in the germline V gene (reference sequence). The DNA for the CDR3 is TGTGCCACCAGCAGAGATCCGGCGGGGGTTAGTGGTGAGCAGTTCTTC. Its protein is CATSRDPAGVSGEQFF.

The chain recombines TRBV4-3 with TRBJ2-5, with D tentatively TRBD1 (6 bases). The CDR3 is made up of 15 amino acids. Germline CDR1 LGHNA, CDR2 YSLEER. Trimming removed 4 bases from V and 1 base from J, with 13 bases in between. In DNA form, the CDR3 reads TGCGCCAGCAGCCTACTACAGGGACCCCAAGAGACCCAGTACTTC. Amino acid sequence: CASSLLQGPQETQYF.

In its sample, this clonotype was seen a few times. The genes are TRBV11-2 and TRBJ2-3, with D hard to call. The CDR3 spans 14 residues. Between the trimmed V and J ends, which lost 0 bases and 2 bases, there was a span of 6 bases. The V gene's germline CDR1 is SGHAT and CDR2 FQNNGV. The CDR3 is CASSLEPFTDTQYF. In nucleotides, the CDR3 is TGTGCCAGCAGCTTAGAACCGTTCACAGATACGCAGTATTTT.

This clonotype appeared a few times. V usage is TRBV11-3 and J usage is TRBJ2-1; TRBD2 aligns across 7 bases. Germline values: CDR1 SGHNT, CDR2 YENEEA. The CDR3 spans 17 residues. Trimming took 1 base from V and 2 from J; bases not matched to a gene: 8. CDR3 coding DNA: TGTGCCAGCAGCTTAGGACTAGCCGAAAACCCCTACAATGAGCAGTTCTTC. It yields the protein CASSLGLAENPYNEQFF. The variable domain in full, completed from reference TRBV11-3 and TRBJ2-1, reads EAGVVQSPRYKIIEKKQPVAFWCNPISGHNTLYWYLQNLGQGPELLIRYENEEAVDDSQLPKDRFSAERLKGVDSTLKIQPAELGDSAVYLCASSLGLAENPYNEQFFGPGTRLTVL.

The chain is built from TRBV12-3 or TRBV12-4 and TRBJ2-1, with D possibly TRBD2 on 7 matching bases. The V gene lost 11 bases and the J gene lost 2 bases, with 16 bases spanning the gap. The CDR3 sequence is 14 residues long. The CDR3 DNA reads TGTGCCGCGGGGGAGGGGGGGGCCTACAATGAGCAGTTCTTC. Protein: CAAGEGGAYNEQFF.

This chain connects TRBV2 to TRBJ2-5; TRBD2 aligns across 13 bases. This CDR3 spans 14 amino acids. J gave up 4 bases and V 11 bases, and 7 bases lay outside the gene matches. Germline CDR1 SNHLY, CDR2 FYNNEI. CDR3 bases: TGTGCCGGGCGGACTAGCGGGGGTTCAGAGACCCAGTACTTC. As protein: CAGRTSGGSETQYF. Looking up the rest from reference TRBV2 and TRBJ2-5 gives the full variable domain: EPEVTQTPSHQVTQMGQEVILRCVPISNHLYFYWYRQILGQKVEFLVSFYNNEISEKSEIFDDQFSVERPDGSNFTLKIRSTKLEDSAMYFCAGRTSGGSETQYFGPGTRLLVL.

This clonotype occurred many times. The chain combines TRBV20-1 with TRBJ2-3, with 9 bases that match TRBD2. The CDR3 contains 14 residues. From germline, CDR1 is DFQATT and CDR2 SNEGSKA (reference sequence). V lost 3 bases, J lost 2 bases, and 3 bases stayed unmatched. The CDR3 region has the DNA TGCAGTGCTAGCGCGGGGGGGGCCACAGATACGCAGTATTTT. Amino acid sequence: CSASAGGATDTQYF.

This clonotype was detected only a few times. V is TRBV20-1 and J is TRBJ1-1; the D gene is possibly TRBD1 (6 bases). This CDR3 is 15 amino acids long. V lost 3 bases and J 1 base, leaving 15 bases between the germline ends. Germline-derived CDR1 and CDR2 are DFQATT and SNEGSKA (reference sequence). CDR3 amino acids: CSASGAGRGNTEAFF. The CDR3 coding sequence is TGCAGTGCTAGCGGCGCGGGCAGGGGGAACACTGAAGCTTTCTTT.

This rearrangement joins TRBV28 to TRBJ1-4; 7 bases are shared with TRBD1. The CDR3 loop spans 15 amino acids. With 7 bases clipped from V and 7 bases from J, the junction kept 12 bases outside the gene matches. Germline V lookup: CDR1 MDHEN, CDR2 SYDVKM. DNA for the CDR3: TGTGCCAGCATTTCCCCGACAGGGAGGAGTGAAAAACTGTTTTTT. Amino acid sequence: CASISPTGRSEKLFF.

In nucleotides, the CDR3 is TGCGCCAGCAGCTACCAACCCACAGGGGATGACAATGAGCAGTTCTTC. Amino acid sequence: CASSYQPTGDDNEQFF. V is TRBV5-1 and J is TRBJ2-1, with TRBD1 matching 7 bases. The junction had 11 bases not matched to a gene; V was cut back by 3 bases and J by 5 bases. The CDR3 covers 16 residues. Germline V gene data show CDR1 as SGHRS and CDR2 as YFSETQ.

The V call is TRBV4-1, the J call TRBJ1-3; D perhaps matches TRBD1 (5 bases). In germline, CDR1 is MGHRA, CDR2 YSYEKL. CDR3 size: 18 residues. The ends were cut back, 4 bases at V and 3 bases at J, with 22 bases in the middle. The CDR3 sequence is CASSLPARGGKYGNTIYF. In DNA form, the CDR3 reads TGCGCCAGCAGCCTTCCAGCCCGGGGGGGGAAGTATGGAAACACCATATATTTT.

V and J are TRBV11-2 and TRBJ2-3; D possibly uses TRBD1 or TRBD2 (5 bases each). Germline CDR1 SGHAT, CDR2 FQNNGV. This CDR3 comprises 15 residues. Trimming took off 2 bases at V and 6 bases at J, with 15 bases between the two ends. CDR3 in amino acids: CASSLPGPRKDTQYF. For the CDR3, the DNA is TGTGCCAGCAGCTTACCGGGACCCCGCAAGGATACGCAGTATTTT.

This clonotype was observed many times. This chain connects TRBV5-1 to TRBJ2-1; TRBD1 is a possible D gene (5 bases). Looked up from germline, CDR1 is SGHRS and CDR2 is YFSETQ. The CDR3 length is 15 residues. Deletions cut 0 bases from V and 6 bases from J, with 13 bases between. The CDR3 is CASSLAAGKGNEQFF. The CDR3 DNA sequence: TGCGCCAGCAGCTTGGCGGCAGGGAAGGGCAATGAGCAGTTCTTC.

This clonotype was detected a few times. The rearrangement links TRBV6-2 or TRBV6-3 to TRBJ2-4, with D perhaps matching TRBD2 (6 bases). In germline, CDR1 is MNHEY, CDR2 SVGEGT. Trimming removed 4 bases at V and 9 bases at J, with 10 bases between. This CDR3 is 12 amino acids long. The CDR3 sequence: CASSLRGGIQYF. CDR3 bases: TGTGCCAGCAGTTTACGGGGAGGCATTCAGTACTTC.

This clonotype has only a few counts. This chain uses TRBV6-5 with TRBJ1-1; D is possibly TRBD1 (6 bases). The CDR3 contains 15 residues. Per germline, CDR1 MNHEY and CDR2 SVGAGI. V shed 2 bases and J shed 2 bases, with 12 bases lying between them. The CDR3 DNA sequence: TGTGCCAGCAGTTACGGAGGGACACGTAACACTGAAGCTTTCTTT. Protein product: CASSYGGTRNTEAFF.

The chain is built from TRBV9 and TRBJ2-3, with TRBD2 matching 7 bases. CDR1 SGDLS and CDR2 YYNGEE come from the germline V gene. J was trimmed by 4 bases and V by 4 bases; bases with no gene match: 3. There are 13 residues in the CDR3. CDR3 region: CASSPAGADTQYF. In DNA form, the CDR3 reads TGTGCCAGCAGCCCGGCGGGGGCAGATACGCAGTATTTT. Full variable domain (missing parts from reference TRBV9 and TRBJ2-3): DSGVTQTPKHLITATGQRVTLRCSPRSGDLSVYWYQQSLDQGLQFLIQYYNGEERAKGNILERFSAQQFPDLHSELNLSSLELGDSALYFCASSPAGADTQYFGPGTRLTVL.